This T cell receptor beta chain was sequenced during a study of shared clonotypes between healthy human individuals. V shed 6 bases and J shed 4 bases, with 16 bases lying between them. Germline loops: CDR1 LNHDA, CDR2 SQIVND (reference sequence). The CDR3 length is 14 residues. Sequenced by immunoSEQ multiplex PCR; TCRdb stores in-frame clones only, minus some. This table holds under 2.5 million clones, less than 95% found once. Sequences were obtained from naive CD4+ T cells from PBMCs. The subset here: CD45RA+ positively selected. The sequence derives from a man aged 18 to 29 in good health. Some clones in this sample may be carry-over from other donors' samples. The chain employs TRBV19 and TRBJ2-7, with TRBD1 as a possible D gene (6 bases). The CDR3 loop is CASSPPGHLYEQYF. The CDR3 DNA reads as TGTGCCAGTAGCCCCCCGGGACACTTGTACGAGCAGTACTTC.